Listed below are T cell receptor beta chains from one sample, sequenced in a study of T cell responses to AZD1222 COVID-19 vaccine. The method was immunoSEQ multiplex PCR; TCRdb's version includes in-frame clones alone and lacks a portion of them. This sample carries 130,000 to 150,000 clones, about nine tenths of them seen once, and the ten largest clones take approximately 3.9%. The source was peripheral blood, collected 28 days after the second AZD1222 dose. Receptor source: an adult who received the AZD1222 COVID-19 vaccine. Each CDR3 is given with its conserved first and last residue. The order of the fields is D gene, J gene, V gene, CDR3 protein. A D gene is named only where the DNA matches it firmly.

D gene: .; J gene: TRBJ2-1; V gene: TRBV19; CDR3 protein: CASSWGSRLNEQFF
D gene: .; J gene: TRBJ1-3; V gene: TRBV19; CDR3 protein: CASSIGGDSGNTIYF
D gene: .; J gene: TRBJ1-5; V gene: TRBV19; CDR3 protein: CASSIGRGNQPQHF
D gene: TRBD1; J gene: TRBJ1-4; V gene: TRBV30; CDR3 protein: CAWSPQGAKLFF
D gene: .; J gene: TRBJ2-1; V gene: TRBV9; CDR3 protein: CASSVGRASYNEQFF
D gene: .; J gene: TRBJ1-1; V gene: TRBV7-8; CDR3 protein: CASSRGRGEAFF
D gene: .; J gene: TRBJ2-5; V gene: TRBV6-5; CDR3 protein: CASSYLDRETQYF
D gene: TRBD2; J gene: TRBJ2-7; V gene: TRBV9; CDR3 protein: CASSAIAGGRYEQYF
D gene: TRBD2; J gene: TRBJ2-2; V gene: TRBV3-1/TRBV3-2; CDR3 protein: CASSQEGRGWPGELFF
D gene: .; J gene: TRBJ2-7; V gene: TRBV6-6; CDR3 protein: CASSPRQVSYEQYF
D gene: TRBD2; J gene: TRBJ2-3; V gene: TRBV18; CDR3 protein: CASSPIAGGTDTQYF
D gene: .; J gene: TRBJ1-2; V gene: TRBV7-2; CDR3 protein: CASSLFAGHYGYTF
D gene: TRBD1; J gene: TRBJ2-7; V gene: TRBV4-3; CDR3 protein: CASSQDTATGNEQYF
D gene: .; J gene: TRBJ1-6; V gene: TRBV2; CDR3 protein: CASSVILGNWIHF
D gene: TRBD1; J gene: TRBJ1-4; V gene: TRBV4-1; CDR3 protein: CASSPGQGINEKLFF
D gene: TRBD1; J gene: TRBJ2-2; V gene: TRBV5-4; CDR3 protein: CASSLRPTGDTGELFF
D gene: .; J gene: TRBJ2-6; V gene: TRBV29-1; CDR3 protein: CSVDSGANVLTF
D gene: .; J gene: TRBJ2-7; V gene: TRBV7-5; CDR3 protein: CARRVYEQYF
D gene: .; J gene: TRBJ2-1; V gene: TRBV28; CDR3 protein: CASSYMTEAIEGEQFF
D gene: .; J gene: TRBJ1-5; V gene: TRBV14; CDR3 protein: CASSQDSPPRVTIKNQPQHF
D gene: .; J gene: TRBJ2-6; V gene: TRBV2; CDR3 protein: CASSEVNSGANVLTF
D gene: TRBD2; J gene: TRBJ2-1; V gene: TRBV19; CDR3 protein: CASSIWPGTSGMHEQFF
D gene: .; J gene: TRBJ1-2; V gene: TRBV14; CDR3 protein: CASSQAGRDHYGYTF
D gene: TRBD1; J gene: TRBJ1-1; V gene: TRBV14; CDR3 protein: CASSPSGQALSPSQTFF
D gene: .; J gene: TRBJ2-7; V gene: TRBV12-5; CDR3 protein: CASGLARTEPYEQYF
D gene: .; J gene: TRBJ1-5; V gene: TRBV25-1; CDR3 protein: CASSVGNQPQHF
D gene: TRBD1; J gene: TRBJ1-4; V gene: TRBV6-1; CDR3 protein: CASSERGDRGMEKLFF
D gene: .; J gene: TRBJ1-4; V gene: TRBV18; CDR3 protein: CASSPRDTGEKLFF
D gene: TRBD1; J gene: TRBJ2-5; V gene: TRBV5-3; CDR3 protein: CARPKGAYRETQYF
D gene: TRBD1; J gene: TRBJ2-7; V gene: TRBV5-1; CDR3 protein: CASSQNRDSSYEQYF
D gene: .; J gene: TRBJ2-6; V gene: TRBV7-7; CDR3 protein: CASSLGGSGANVLTF
D gene: TRBD1; J gene: TRBJ2-7; V gene: TRBV6-6; CDR3 protein: CASSLSRDRAYEQYF
D gene: .; J gene: TRBJ2-3; V gene: TRBV3-1/TRBV3-2; CDR3 protein: CASSQDVGDTQYF
D gene: TRBD2; J gene: TRBJ2-4; V gene: TRBV13; CDR3 protein: CASSTPGTSGGDIQYF
D gene: TRBD1; J gene: TRBJ1-1; V gene: TRBV4-3; CDR3 protein: CASSSDRVNTEAFF
D gene: TRBD2; J gene: TRBJ2-1; V gene: TRBV24-1; CDR3 protein: CATSDFGLAEAYNEQFF
D gene: .; J gene: TRBJ2-7; V gene: TRBV7-2; CDR3 protein: CASSLNDEQYF
D gene: .; J gene: TRBJ1-1; V gene: TRBV30; CDR3 protein: CAWSSWGGLNTEAFF
D gene: TRBD1; J gene: TRBJ2-5; V gene: TRBV11-2; CDR3 protein: CASSFSDRAETQYF
D gene: .; J gene: TRBJ2-5; V gene: TRBV5-1; CDR3 protein: CASSPNGAQIETQYF
D gene: TRBD1; J gene: TRBJ2-3; V gene: TRBV6-5; CDR3 protein: CASSQGASTDTQYF
D gene: .; J gene: TRBJ1-2; V gene: TRBV6-5; CDR3 protein: CASSPDGATGYGYTF
D gene: TRBD1; J gene: TRBJ1-1; V gene: TRBV27; CDR3 protein: CASSFSARGTGEAFF
D gene: TRBD1; J gene: TRBJ2-5; V gene: TRBV5-4; CDR3 protein: CASSLADRGRETQYF
D gene: .; J gene: TRBJ2-1; V gene: TRBV5-4; CDR3 protein: CASSLDGSKGQFF
D gene: TRBD1; J gene: TRBJ2-7; V gene: TRBV27; CDR3 protein: CASSFGTGRGNRYF
D gene: .; J gene: TRBJ1-3; V gene: TRBV5-6; CDR3 protein: CASSFRFHREWEAGNTIYF
D gene: .; J gene: TRBJ1-5; V gene: TRBV18; CDR3 protein: CASSAQGNQPQHF
D gene: .; J gene: TRBJ1-1; V gene: TRBV6-5; CDR3 protein: CASSYPTGEAFF